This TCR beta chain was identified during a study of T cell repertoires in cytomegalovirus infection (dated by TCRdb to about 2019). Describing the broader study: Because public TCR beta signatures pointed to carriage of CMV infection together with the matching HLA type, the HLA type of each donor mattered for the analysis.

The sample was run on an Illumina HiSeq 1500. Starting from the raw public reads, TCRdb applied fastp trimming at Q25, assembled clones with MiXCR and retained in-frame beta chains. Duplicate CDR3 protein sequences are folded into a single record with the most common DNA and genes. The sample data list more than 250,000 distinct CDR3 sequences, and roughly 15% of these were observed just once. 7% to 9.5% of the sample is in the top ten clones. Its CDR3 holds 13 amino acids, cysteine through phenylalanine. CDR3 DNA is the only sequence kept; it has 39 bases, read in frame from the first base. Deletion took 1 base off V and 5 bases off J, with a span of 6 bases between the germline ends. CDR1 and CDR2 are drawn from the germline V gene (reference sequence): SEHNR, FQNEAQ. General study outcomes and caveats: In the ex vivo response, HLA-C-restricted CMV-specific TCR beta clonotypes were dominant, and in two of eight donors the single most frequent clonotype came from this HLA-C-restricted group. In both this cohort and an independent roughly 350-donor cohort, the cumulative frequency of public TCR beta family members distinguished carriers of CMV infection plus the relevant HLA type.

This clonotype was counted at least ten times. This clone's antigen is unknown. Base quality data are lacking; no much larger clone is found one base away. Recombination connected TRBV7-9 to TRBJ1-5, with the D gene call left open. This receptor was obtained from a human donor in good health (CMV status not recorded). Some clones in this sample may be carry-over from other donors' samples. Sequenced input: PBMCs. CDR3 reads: CASSLELDQPQHF. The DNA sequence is TGTGCCAGCAGCTTAGAATTGGATCAGCCCCAGCATTTT.